Described below is a single TCR beta chain sequence and its context. The antigen is unknown. These data come from a study of cytomegalovirus exposure and HLA in healthy donors. Study conclusions and caveats: What was likely a sequencing artifact was a cluster of highly shared sequence variants.

Use of 60 Vbeta and 13 Jbeta primers characterized the PCR. Original handling: There were about 88 million unique TCR beta chains by a later count, and approximately 11 million of them were shared. Libraries were prepared by immunoSEQ multiplex PCR; TCRdb keeps only in-frame clonotypes and omits some of them. The V and J calls and clone size come from that table; D and trimming were worked out from the DNA. The sample lists about 86,000 clones, more than 70% occurring once. This receptor was identified in a male donor in good health and CMV-seropositive. Sequencing was performed on PBMCs.

CDR3 sequence reads: CASKIQGTGNTIYF. The CDR3 DNA follows: TGTGCCAGCAAAATACAGGGAACTGGAAACACCATATATTTT. The gene calls are TRBV5-6 and TRBJ1-3; D is possibly TRBD1 (6 bases). V was cut by 6 bases and J by 2 bases, with 12 bases left in between. The CDR3 spans 14 residues. Per germline, CDR1 SGHDT and CDR2 YYEEEE.